The 32 T cell receptor beta chains given below trace back to one sample, sequenced in a study of beta chain features in type 1 diabetes. Overall study results and limits: In every one of the four CD4+ subsets, TCRB CDR3s were moderately but significantly shorter in Type 1 diabetes patients.

As every portion of the isolated RNA was reverse transcribed, the sequencing read expressed TCRB transcripts. Assay: immunoSEQ multiplex PCR; the TCRdb copy retains only in-frame clones and omits some. Altogether 150,000 to 200,000 clones are present, roughly 8% being singletons, with the ten largest covering roughly 0.5%. No antigen has been assigned to these receptors. The specimen was central memory CD4+ T cells from blood. These receptors originate from a man younger than 35 with type 1 diabetes.

The CDR3: CASSSPRGDPYQETQYF. CDR3 bases: TGTGCCAGCAGTTCCCCGCGGGGGGACCCGTACCAAGAGACCCAGTACTTC. The genes are TRBV28 and TRBJ2-5; 8 nucleotides align to TRBD2. The CDR3 covers 17 residues. V dropped 4 bases and J dropped 0; count of bases not matched to a gene: 10. CDR1 and CDR2 from the germline V gene are MDHEN and SYDVKM.

The chain employs TRBV2 and TRBJ1-2; a weak D match, TRBD1 (6 bases). The CDR3 covers 14 residues. Deletions cut 1 base from V and 7 bases from J, with 13 bases between. Germline V lookup: CDR1 SNHLY, CDR2 FYNNEI. The DNA of the CDR3 is TGTGCCAGCAGTGAAGTGGGCAGGGGCTCTGGCTACACCTTC. Amino acid sequence: CASSEVGRGSGYTF.

The V call is TRBV27, the J call TRBJ1-5; D is undetermined. The CDR3 sequence is 15 residues long. V was cut by 3 bases and J by 0 bases, with 9 bases left in between. CDR1 MNHEY and CDR2 SMNVEV come from the germline V gene (reference sequence). The CDR3 DNA reads as TGTGCCAGCAGTTTTGTAGGAGTTAGCAATCAGCCCCAGCATTTT. It encodes CASSFVGVSNQPQHF.

The chain combines TRBV7-7 with TRBJ2-2, with D tentatively TRBD1 (6 bases). Trimming left V 1 base short and J 4 bases short, with 13 bases between. The CDR3 has 16 residues. CDR1 is SSHAT and CDR2 is FNYEAQ in the germline V gene (reference sequence). The CDR3 nucleotides read TGTGCCAGCAGCTTAGATGGGGGCGCCCGCACCGGGGAGCTGTTTTTT. Translation: CASSLDGGARTGELFF.

The chain carries TRBV7-2 and TRBJ2-7; possibly TRBD2 for D (7 bases). CDR1 SGHTA and CDR2 FQGNSA come from the germline V gene. Between the trimmed V and J ends, which lost 1 base and 4 bases, there was a span of 14 bases. CDR3 length equals 15 residues. The CDR3 here is CASSLGWGGQYEQYF. CDR3 coding DNA: TGTGCCAGCAGCTTAGGATGGGGGGGGCAATACGAGCAGTACTTC.

A few counts support this clone. The DNA of the CDR3 is TGCAGCGTTGAGGCGGTTAGCACAGATACGCAGTATTTT. This gives the protein CSVEAVSTDTQYF. This chain uses TRBV29-1 with TRBJ2-3; D is unclear. The germline V gene has CDR1 SQVTM and CDR2 ANQGSEA. V lost 3 bases and J 0 bases, leaving 7 bases between the germline ends. This CDR3 region has 13 residues.

There are a few counts of this clone. The chain joins TRBV6-5 to TRBJ1-2; weak D call: TRBD1 (6 bases). Trimming shortened V by 4 bases and J by 8 bases, and 14 bases separated the two germline ends. The CDR3 runs to 13 residues. Germline V gene data show CDR1 as MNHEY and CDR2 as SVGAGI. The CDR3 is CASSFAPGVGYTF. CDR3 nucleotides: TGTGCCAGCAGTTTCGCCCCAGGGGTCGGCTACACCTTC.

This clone was counted between two and nine times. The chain joins TRBV15 to TRBJ2-3, with TRBD2 identical over 9 bases. The trim removed 2 bases at V and 7 bases at J, leaving 22 bases unmatched. This CDR3 is 20 amino acids long. Germline V gene lookup returns CDR1 LNHNV and CDR2 YYDKDF (reference sequence). The CDR3 is CATSRFAGTDWGSGRNTQYF. The CDR3 DNA reads as TGTGCCACCAGCAGATTCGCGGGGACGGACTGGGGTAGCGGGAGAAATACGCAGTATTTT.

The chain uses TRBV30 and TRBJ2-6; D may be TRBD1 (6 bases). The CDR3 runs 15 residues. V was shortened by 6 bases and J by 3 bases, with 15 bases between the two germline ends. The germline V gene has CDR1 GTSNPN and CDR2 SVGIG (reference sequence). As DNA, the CDR3 is TGTGCCTGCCCCCCAGGGGCGGGTGGGGCCAACGTCCTGACTTTC. Translating gives CACPPGAGGANVLTF.

The V call is TRBV18, the J call TRBJ1-2; 10 bases agree with TRBD1. CDR1 KGHSH and CDR2 LQKENI come from the germline V gene. CDR3 size: 14 residues. J lost 7 bases, V lost 6 bases, and 8 bases had no gene match. CDR3 region: CASSWDRGGRGYTF. The CDR3 DNA follows: TGTGCCAGCTCCTGGGACAGGGGTGGACGTGGCTACACCTTC. The full variable domain, in which reference TRBV18 and TRBJ1-2 provide the parts outside the CDR3, is NAGVMQNPRHLVRRRGQEARLRCSPMKGHSHVYWYRQLPEEGLKFMVYLQKENIIDESGMPKERFSAEFPKEGPSILRIQQVVRGDSAAYFCASSWDRGGRGYTFGSGTRLTVV.

There are a few counts of this clone. The chain uses TRBV5-1 and TRBJ1-2; D is unresolved. CDR1 is SGHRS and CDR2 is YFSETQ in the germline V gene. The CDR3 extends over 14 amino acids. With 0 bases removed from V and 2 bases from J, the gap between germline ends came to 8 bases. CDR3 sequence (DNA): TGCGCCAGCAGCTTGGCTGCAGAAAACTATGGCTACACCTTC. It encodes CASSLAAENYGYTF.

Only a few counts were recorded for this clone. The J gene is TRBJ2-7, the V gene TRBV28, with TRBD1 matching 9 bases. Germline-derived CDR1 and CDR2 are MDHEN and SYDVKM. V shed 6 bases, J shed 2 bases, and the junction held 8 bases outside the gene matches. This CDR3 region has 15 residues. The CDR3: CASSLGGTGPYEQYF. The CDR3 DNA reads TGTGCCAGCAGCTTAGGGGGGACAGGGCCCTACGAGCAGTACTTC.

The chain employs TRBV27 and TRBJ2-7, with TRBD1 matching 8 bases. Germline CDR1 reads MNHEY; CDR2 reads SMNVEV (reference sequence). J lost 5 bases, V lost 4 bases, and 10 bases had no gene match. The length of the CDR3 is 15 residues. The CDR3 protein is CASSSSRQGLHEQYF. CDR3 DNA sequence: TGTGCCAGCAGTTCATCACGACAGGGGCTCCACGAGCAGTACTTC.

This clone came up many times. V gene TRBV10-3 combines with J gene TRBJ2-3; TRBD1 aligns across 11 bases. V dropped 6 bases and J dropped 6; count of bases not matched to a gene: 2. This CDR3 region has 13 residues. Germline CDR1 and CDR2: ENHRY and SYGVKD. The DNA for the CDR3 is TGTGCCATCAGGGGACAGGGGGAGGATACGCAGTATTTT. Its translation: CAIRGQGEDTQYF.

This clone appeared a few times. This chain links TRBV30 with TRBJ1-3; D call uncertain. Trimming took 0 bases from V and 4 from J, leaving 7 bases between them. Germline CDR1 and CDR2: GTSNPN and SVGIG (reference sequence). This CDR3 has 13 amino acids. The DNA for the CDR3 is TGTGCCTGGAGTGTACCTGGCGGAAACACCATATATTTT. Its translation is CAWSVPGGNTIYF. The entire variable domain, with the rest obtained from reference TRBV30 and TRBJ1-3, is as follows: SQTIHQWPATLVQPVGSPLSLECTVEGTSNPNLYWYRQAAGRGLQLLFYSVGIGQISSEVPQNLSASRPQDRQFILSSKKLLLSDSGFYLCAWSVPGGNTIYFGEGSWLTVV.

In this sample, this clone turned up a few times. The rearrangement joins TRBV10-3 to TRBJ2-3; D uncertain. The CDR3 is 15 amino acids. Trimming left V 6 bases short and J 2 bases short, with 15 bases between. CDR1 is ENHRY and CDR2 is SYGVKD in the germline V gene. CDR3 coding DNA: TGTGCCATCAGCTGGGCCCAAAGATCCACAGATACGCAGTATTTT. Amino acids: CAISWAQRSTDTQYF.

The sample holds a few counts of this clone. The chain employs TRBV5-1 and TRBJ2-5, with 7 nucleotides matching TRBD1. J lost 1 base, V lost 1 base, and 4 bases had no gene match. The CDR3 totals 15 residues. The germline V gene encodes CDR1 SGHRS and CDR2 YFSETQ. For the CDR3, the DNA is TGCGCCAGCAGCTTGACAGGGGCGTCCCAAGAGACCCAGTACTTC. Translating gives CASSLTGASQETQYF. The full variable domain, completed using reference TRBV5-1 and TRBJ2-5, is KAGVTQTPRYLIKTRGQQVTLSCSPISGHRSVSWYQQTPGQGLQFLFEYFSETQRNKGNFPGRFSGRQFSNSRSEMNVSTLELGDSALYLCASSLTGASQETQYFGPGTRLLVL.

This clone has just a few counts. This sequence joins TRBV10-2 and TRBJ2-2; 11 nucleotides line up with TRBD1. V shed 6 bases and J 6 bases; nucleotides not matched to a gene: 0. The germline V gene encodes CDR1 WSHSY and CDR2 SAAADI. The length of the CDR3 is 13 residues. In nucleotides, the CDR3 is TGCGCCAGCAGGGGACAGGGGGCCGGGGAGCTGTTTTTT. It encodes CASRGQGAGELFF.

The rearrangement links TRBV5-4 to TRBJ2-1; 7 nucleotides match TRBD2. The CDR3 is 15 residues long. The ends lost 1 base at V and 3 bases at J; junction bases unmatched: 4. CDR1 is SGHNT and CDR2 is YYREEE in the germline V gene (reference sequence). CDR3 in DNA: TGTGCCAGCAGCTTGCCTAGCGGTGACTACAATGAGCAGTTCTTC. Translation gives CASSLPSGDYNEQFF.

V is TRBV13 and J is TRBJ2-1, with 8 bases identical to TRBD2. J was trimmed by 7 bases and V by 4 bases; bases with no gene match: 9. The CDR3 runs 15 residues. The V gene's germline CDR1 is PRHDT and CDR2 FYEKMQ (reference sequence). In nucleotides, the CDR3 is TGTGCCAGCAGCTCCCGGGGGGGGGTCTCAAATGAGCAGTTCTTC. It yields the protein CASSSRGGVSNEQFF.

The CDR3 reads CASSLAAAANTGELFF. In DNA form, the CDR3 reads TGTGCCAGCAGCTTGGCTGCCGCAGCGAACACCGGGGAGCTGTTTTTT. The rearrangement links TRBV5-4 to TRBJ2-2; no definite D call. The CDR3 runs 16 residues. V lost 0 bases to trimming and J lost 0 bases, with 9 bases between them. Germline CDR1 is SGHNT and CDR2 is YYREEE (reference sequence).

This clone was seen only a few times. The gene calls are TRBV7-9 and TRBJ2-1; perhaps TRBD1 as D (6 bases). V was shortened by 2 bases and J by 7 bases, with 6 bases between the two germline ends. The CDR3 totals 12 residues. From germline, CDR1 is SEHNR and CDR2 FQNEAQ (reference sequence). CDR3 DNA: TGTGCCAGCAGCTTACAGGGGAATGAGCAGTTCTTC. Residues: CASSLQGNEQFF.

This clone came up a few times. The chain combines TRBV4-3 with TRBJ2-7; TRBD1 matches at 7 bases. Losses at the gene ends were 1 base for V and 0 bases for J; bases not matched to a gene: 3. Per the germline V gene, CDR1 is LGHNA and CDR2 is YSLEER. The CDR3 is made up of 15 amino acids. In DNA form, the CDR3 reads TGCGCCAGCAGCCAAGGACAGGGATACTCCTACGAGCAGTACTTC. Amino acids: CASSQGQGYSYEQYF.

The CDR3 sequence is CASTKANQGGSGYTF. CDR3 in DNA: TGTGCCAGCACCAAGGCAAATCAGGGGGGCTCCGGCTACACCTTC. This chain uses TRBV5-4 with TRBJ1-2; 7 nucleotides line up with TRBD1. The V segment lost 6 bases and the J segment 8 bases; nucleotides outside the gene matches: 16. The germline CDR1 and CDR2 sequences are SGHNT and YYREEE (reference sequence). The CDR3 extends over 15 amino acids.

This clone was counted a few times. The rearrangement uses TRBV5-1 and TRBJ2-2, with 8 bases that match TRBD2. CDR1 and CDR2 (germline): SGHRS, YFSETQ. The V and J ends lost 6 bases and 5 bases, in that order; junction bases with no gene match: 6. The CDR3 spans 14 residues. The DNA for the CDR3 is TGCGCCAGCACGACGGGACTAGTGACCGGGGAGCTGTTTTTT. This sequence encodes CASTTGLVTGELFF.

V and J are TRBV19 and TRBJ2-2; tentative D call: TRBD1 (6 bases). CDR1 and CDR2 from the germline V gene are LNHDA and SQIVND (reference sequence). This CDR3 is 14 amino acids long. Trimming took off 5 bases at V and 3 bases at J, with 10 bases between the two ends. The CDR3, as DNA: TGTGCCAGTAGTTGGGACACTTACACCGGGGAGCTGTTTTTT. It specifies CASSWDTYTGELFF.

The chain has TRBV28 and TRBJ1-5; a weak D match, TRBD1 (6 bases). The CDR3 consists of 15 residues. Trimming pared 6 bases from V and 3 bases from J, leaving 15 bases between. The germline CDR1 and CDR2 sequences are MDHEN and SYDVKM. The CDR3 DNA is TGTGCCAGCAGCCTAGGGGGATCGGTCAATCAGCCCCAGCATTTT. It specifies CASSLGGSVNQPQHF.

The chain has TRBV5-1 and TRBJ2-1; D uncertain. From germline, CDR1 is SGHRS and CDR2 YFSETQ. The CDR3 has 14 amino acids. V lost 6 bases, J lost 0 bases, and 10 bases lay in between. CDR3 loop: CASISDSSYNEQFF. For the CDR3, the DNA is TGCGCCAGCATCTCCGATAGCTCCTACAATGAGCAGTTCTTC.

The rearrangement links TRBV11-2 to TRBJ1-3, with D possibly TRBD1 on 6 matching bases. This CDR3 contains 14 residues. The V and J ends lost 7 bases and 2 bases respectively, with 12 bases between them. Germline values: CDR1 SGHAT, CDR2 FQNNGV. The DNA of the CDR3 is TGTGCCAGCAACCTACAGGGTACTGGAAACACCATATATTTT. Its protein product is CASNLQGTGNTIYF.

This clone was seen more than once but under ten times. The V and J genes are TRBV21-1 and TRBJ1-1. TRBV21-1 is designated a pseudogene. This CDR3 is built from 12 residues. In DNA form, the CDR3 reads TGTGCCAGCCTGAAGGAGAGGCCTGAAGCTTTCTTT. Its protein is CASLKERPEAFF.

This clone has only a few counts. The rearrangement joins TRBV7-9 to TRBJ1-2, with a weak D call TRBD1 (5 bases). The CDR3 covers 12 residues. CDR1 and CDR2 (germline): SEHNR, FQNEAQ (reference sequence). V lost 2 bases and J 4 bases, leaving 5 bases between the germline ends. This CDR3 reads CASSLTGYGYTF. Here the CDR3 DNA reads TGTGCCAGCAGCTTAACAGGCTATGGCTACACCTTC.

V usage is TRBV23-1 and J usage is TRBJ1-2; 7 bases line up with TRBD1. TRBV23-1 is an ORF, with its function uncertain. V was clipped by 7 bases and J by 0 bases; unmatched bases: 17. This CDR3 comprises 18 residues. CDR3 region: CASTPFCDRAHTNYGYTF. As DNA, the CDR3 is TGCGCCAGCACTCCGTTTTGTGACAGGGCTCATACTAACTATGGCTACACCTTC.